These 18 T cell receptor beta chains were sequenced from one sample in a study of radiotherapy plus CTLA-4 blockade in lung cancer. Profiling relied on immunoSEQ multiplex PCR, and the TCRdb table lists in-frame clones only, not all of them. This sample carries roughly 45,000 clones, about 70% of them seen once, and the ten largest clones take roughly 25%. The source was peripheral blood, collected from a patient treated with radiotherapy plus ipilimumab. These TCRs come from a human donor with non-small cell lung cancer who had a partial response to radiotherapy plus ipilimumab.

V and J are TRBV5-5 and TRBJ1-1; 8 nucleotides line up with TRBD1. Germline trimming cut 2 bases from V and 1 base from J; bases unmatched to any gene: 7. The germline V gene has CDR1 SGHKS and CDR2 YYEKEE (reference sequence). The CDR3 has 16 residues. Here the CDR3 DNA reads TGTGCCAGCAGCTTCCAGGGGGCGGCCTCGAACACTGAAGCTTTCTTT. It yields the protein CASSFQGAASNTEAFF.

The V and J genes are TRBV7-2 and TRBJ1-2, with D uncertain. The CDR3 totals 12 residues. The ends were cut back, 11 bases at V and 4 bases at J, with 14 bases in the middle. The germline V gene has CDR1 SGHTA and CDR2 FQGNSA. CDR3 DNA: TGTGCCGGCTCTGGTCGGGGCTATGGCTACACCTTC. As protein: CAGSGRGYGYTF.

The chain uses TRBV13 and TRBJ2-5, with a possible D match to TRBD2 (6 bases). CDR1 and CDR2 (germline): PRHDT, FYEKMQ (reference sequence). Between the trimmed V and J ends, which lost 5 bases and 2 bases, there was a span of 12 bases. This CDR3 is built from 14 residues. The CDR3 nucleotides read TGTGCCAGCAGCACTCGGGGGAGGCAAGAGACCCAGTACTTC. Protein product: CASSTRGRQETQYF. The complete variable domain, with remaining parts taken from reference TRBV13 and TRBJ2-5, reads AAGVIQSPRHLIKEKRETATLKCYPIPRHDTVYWYQQGPGQDPQFLISFYEKMQSDKGSIPDRFSAQQFSDYHSELNMSSLELGDSALYFCASSTRGRQETQYFGPGTRLLVL.

This rearrangement joins TRBV30 to TRBJ1-2, with D perhaps TRBD1 (5 bases). CDR3 length: 13 residues. The germline V gene has CDR1 GTSNPN and CDR2 SVGIG (reference sequence). With 1 base removed from V and 4 bases from J, the gap between germline ends came to 10 bases. CDR3 protein: CAWSAAGPYGYTF. CDR3 nucleotides: TGTGCCTGGAGTGCGGCAGGGCCCTATGGCTACACCTTC.

The genes are TRBV7-9 and TRBJ1-6; 7 nucleotides line up with TRBD1. The V gene's germline CDR1 is SEHNR and CDR2 FQNEAQ (reference sequence). The CDR3 loop spans 16 amino acids. Trimming removed 2 bases from V and 7 bases from J; junction bases left unmatched: 8. CDR3 nucleotides: TGTGCCAGCAGCTTAACCGCGGGACAGATAAATTCACCCCTCCACTTT. Its translation is CASSLTAGQINSPLHF.

This clone was found a few times. This chain links TRBV4-1 with TRBJ1-3; perhaps TRBD1 as D (5 bases). The CDR3 has 20 residues. Germline V gene sequence: CDR1 MGHRA, CDR2 YSYEKL. V shed 6 bases and J shed 8 bases, with 35 bases lying between them. The CDR3 DNA is TGCGCCAGCAGTCGACCTGGGGCGGTAGGTGCAGATAACCCGCAGGACACCATATATTTT. Encoded protein: CASSRPGAVGADNPQDTIYF.

J is TRBJ2-5 and V is TRBV2, with D perhaps TRBD1 (5 bases). Between the trimmed V and J ends, which lost 7 bases and 1 base, there was a span of 7 bases. Germline CDR1 SNHLY, CDR2 FYNNEI. The CDR3 covers 12 residues. The CDR3, as DNA: TGTGCCAGCACCCAGGGCCAAGAGACCCAGTACTTC. It is translated as CASTQGQETQYF.

On this clone itself: At one of its ends the junction is not consistent with the germline gene, which may arise from a read error. The chain has TRBV6-5 and TRBJ1-6; the D is unclear. The CDR3 contains 15 residues. Looked up from germline, CDR1 is MNHEY and CDR2 is SVGAGI. The chain's CDR3 is CASSAADTWNLPLHF. The CDR3 nucleotides are TGTGCCAGCAGTGCCGCAGACACGTGGAATTTACCCCTCCACTTT.

The V call is TRBV12-5, the J call TRBJ2-2, with D perhaps TRBD2 (6 bases). The CDR3 is 15 amino acids. Germline CDR1 LGHNT, CDR2 FRNRAP. V was trimmed by 5 bases and J by 2 bases, leaving 12 bases between them. As DNA, the CDR3 is TGTGCTAGTGGTCCCGCGGGATCTAACACCGGGGAGCTGTTTTTT. Its protein product is CASGPAGSNTGELFF. Looking up the rest from reference TRBV12-5 and TRBJ2-2 gives the full variable domain: DARVTQTPRHKVTEMGQEVTMRCQPILGHNTVFWYRQTMMQGLELLAYFRNRAPLDDSGMPKDRFSAEMPDATLATLKIQPSEPRDSAVYFCASGPAGSNTGELFFGEGSRLTVL.

The chain has TRBV2 and TRBJ2-3; a possible D gene is TRBD1 (5 bases). Germline values: CDR1 SNHLY, CDR2 FYNNEI. The CDR3 length is 13 residues. Trimming pared 10 bases from V and 0 bases from J, leaving 11 bases between. CDR3 protein: CATDRASTDTQYF. The CDR3 DNA reads TGTGCCACAGACAGAGCTAGCACAGATACGCAGTATTTT.

The DNA for the CDR3 is TGTGCCAGCAGCCCCCGATCGGGCCTGACTAGCGGGAGTCTTGGTGAGCAGTTCTTC. It is translated as CASSPRSGLTSGSLGEQFF. The chain recombines TRBV9 with TRBJ2-1; TRBD2 agrees at 12 bases. From germline, CDR1 is SGDLS and CDR2 YYNGEE. The CDR3 runs 19 residues. V was pared by 4 bases and J by 9 bases, with 20 bases of the junction left unmatched.

This chain connects TRBV2 to TRBJ2-7, with TRBD1 identical over 10 bases. The CDR3 has 15 amino acids. The junction had 11 bases not matched to a gene; V was cut back by 8 bases and J by 4 bases. Germline CDR1 reads SNHLY; CDR2 reads FYNNEI. CDR3 nucleotides: TGTGCCAGCGCCGAGGGACAGGGGAAAGGATACGAGCAGTACTTC. This encodes CASAEGQGKGYEQYF.

The chain is built from TRBV5-8 and TRBJ1-2; maybe TRBD1 (6 bases). V lost 2 bases, J lost 10 bases, and 9 bases lay in between. CDR1 and CDR2 (germline): SGHTS, YDEGEE. The length of the CDR3 is 11 residues. CDR3 DNA: TGTGCCAGCAGCTTTGGGGGCCCCTACACCTTC. Amino acid sequence: CASSFGGPYTF.

This chain links TRBV7-6 with TRBJ2-3; perhaps TRBD2 as D (6 bases). Trimming removed 5 bases from V and 1 base from J, with 19 bases in between. There are 17 residues in the CDR3. Germline CDR1 is SGHVS and CDR2 is FNYEAQ. The CDR3 coding sequence is TGTGCCAGCAGCCCTACCGGGGGACGGTGGGGCACAGATACGCAGTATTTT. Amino acid sequence: CASSPTGGRWGTDTQYF.

The chain uses TRBV19 and TRBJ2-7, with D tentatively TRBD1 (6 bases). The V and J ends lost 6 bases and 2 bases respectively, with 14 bases between them. The CDR3 is 14 amino acids. CDR1 is LNHDA, CDR2 SQIVND, per germline (reference sequence). Here the CDR3 reads CASSSTGSTYEQYF. CDR3 nucleotide sequence: TGTGCCAGTAGCTCGACAGGTTCCACCTACGAGCAGTACTTC.

This chain uses TRBV23-1 with TRBJ1-5, with a possible D match to TRBD1 (6 bases). TRBV23-1 is labeled an ORF, and its function is uncertain. The V end was cut by 6 bases, the J end by 3 bases, with 15 bases between. CDR3 length equals 15 residues. The CDR3 region has the DNA TGCGCCAGCAGGTTGGGGGGGGCGCCCAATCAGCCCCAGCATTTT. This sequence encodes CASRLGGAPNQPQHF.

The chain uses TRBV7-9 and TRBJ2-7, with 10 bases identical to TRBD1. Germline V gene data show CDR1 as SEHNR and CDR2 as FQNEAQ (reference sequence). J gave up 0 bases and V 4 bases, and 3 bases lay outside the gene matches. CDR3 length: 15 amino acids. The CDR3, as DNA: TGTGCCAGCAGCTCAGGGACAGGGGTCTCCTACGAGCAGTACTTC. It translates to CASSSGTGVSYEQYF. Complete variable domain (other parts from reference TRBV7-9 and TRBJ2-7): DTGVSQNPRHKITKRGQNVTFRCDPISEHNRLYWYRQTLGQGPEFLTYFQNEAQLEKSRLLSDRFSAERPKGSFSTLEIQRTEQGDSAMYLCASSSGTGVSYEQYFGPGTRLTVT.

This chain uses TRBV18 with TRBJ1-1; 8 nucleotides line up with TRBD1. From germline, CDR1 is KGHSH and CDR2 LQKENI. The CDR3 spans 15 residues. The J segment lost 1 base and the V segment lost 3 bases, leaving 4 bases of the junction unmatched. The DNA for the CDR3 is TGTGCCAGCTCACCGACGACAGGGGAGAACACTGAAGCTTTCTTT. This translates into CASSPTTGENTEAFF.